This is a list of T cell receptor beta chains from one sample in a study of Graves' ophthalmopathy and Graves' hyperthyroidism. One entry per CDR3 protein, called by TCRdb with MiXCR from the multiplex PCR reads. The table includes around 1.1 million distinct CDR3 sequences, 35% to 45% detected once. Sequencing input: peripheral blood or thyroid tissue (not recorded which). The source is an adult man with Graves' hyperthyroidism. CDR3s leave out the opening cysteine and the closing phenylalanine or tryptophan. D genes are given only for firm matches.

len: 15; v_gene: TRBV9; d_gene: TRBD1; CDR3aa: ASSPFRDRVGLETQY
len: 15; v_gene: TRBV5-5; d_gene: TRBD1; CDR3aa: ASSLLPGQGGNQPQH
len: 10; v_gene: TRBV29-1; d_gene: -; CDR3aa: SGSLVGTEAF
len: 11; v_gene: TRBV19; d_gene: -; CDR3aa: ATTTRLTGELF
len: 11; v_gene: TRBV6-6; d_gene: -; CDR3aa: ASSYGADTEAF
len: 13; v_gene: TRBV7-8; d_gene: -; CDR3aa: ASSPRETNTGELF
len: 11; v_gene: TRBV12-3/TRBV12-4; d_gene: -; CDR3aa: ASSFGRSGAQY
len: 13; v_gene: TRBV7-2; d_gene: TRBD1; CDR3aa: ASSWSGTANTEAF
len: 12; v_gene: TRBV5-1; d_gene: TRBD1; CDR3aa: ASSLGDRVGEQY
len: 11; v_gene: TRBV29-1; d_gene: -; CDR3aa: SVAVWGQEKLF
len: 13; v_gene: TRBV2; d_gene: -; CDR3aa: ASRWSEWRETEAF
len: 10; v_gene: TRBV10-2; d_gene: -; CDR3aa: ASYPGRGEQY
len: 13; v_gene: TRBV10-3; d_gene: -; CDR3aa: AITPGANSNYGYT
len: 13; v_gene: TRBV27; d_gene: -; CDR3aa: ASHNTGSGANVLT
len: 12; v_gene: TRBV12-3/TRBV12-4; d_gene: TRBD2; CDR3aa: ASSPGLIAGELF
len: 12; v_gene: TRBV7-2; d_gene: TRBD1; CDR3aa: ASSPRQGGQPQH
len: 13; v_gene: TRBV5-1; d_gene: TRBD1; CDR3aa: ASSTDRGSGNTIY
len: 14; v_gene: TRBV10-3; d_gene: -; CDR3aa: ASSPTGTGTSYEQY
len: 14; v_gene: TRBV4-3; d_gene: TRBD1; CDR3aa: ASSQGVGTGDYEQY
len: 12; v_gene: TRBV20-1; d_gene: TRBD1; CDR3aa: SARDPGGGQPQH
len: 17; v_gene: TRBV4-1; d_gene: TRBD1; CDR3aa: ASSQDRGTGGSYNSPLH
len: 11; v_gene: TRBV6-2/TRBV6-3; d_gene: -; CDR3aa: ASSHRISETQY
len: 14; v_gene: TRBV10-3; d_gene: TRBD1; CDR3aa: ASSYSPGQELHEQY
len: 11; v_gene: TRBV29-1; d_gene: TRBD1; CDR3aa: SALIGQGAGYT